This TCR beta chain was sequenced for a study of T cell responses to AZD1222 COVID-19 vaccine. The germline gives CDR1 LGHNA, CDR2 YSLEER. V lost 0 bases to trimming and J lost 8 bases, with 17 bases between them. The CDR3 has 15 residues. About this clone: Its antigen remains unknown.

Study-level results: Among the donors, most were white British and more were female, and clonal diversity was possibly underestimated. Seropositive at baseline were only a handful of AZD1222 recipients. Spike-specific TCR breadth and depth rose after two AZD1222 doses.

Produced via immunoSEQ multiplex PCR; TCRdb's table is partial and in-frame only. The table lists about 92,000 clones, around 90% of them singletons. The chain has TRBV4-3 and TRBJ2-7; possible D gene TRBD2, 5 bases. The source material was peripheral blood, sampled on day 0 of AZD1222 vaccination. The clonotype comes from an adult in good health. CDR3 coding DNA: TGCGCCAGCAGCCAAGATCGGGAAGGCCGTGGTAAGCAGTACTTC. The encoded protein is CASSQDREGRGKQYF.